The rows below give T cell receptor beta chains drawn from one sample of a study of cytomegalovirus exposure and HLA in healthy donors. Only in-frame clones appear in the TCRdb table, and some are missing; sequencing was by immunoSEQ multiplex PCR. Among a few hundred thousand clones, approximately 91% were seen once, and the ten largest hold 1.5% to 2%. Material for sequencing was PBMCs. These receptors were collected from a girl aged 2-10 years in good health and CMV-seronegative. The CDR3 runs from the conserved cysteine through the conserved F or W.

v_call	j_call	cdr3_aa
TRBV9	TRBJ1-6	CASSVEPVSDGTANNSPLHF
TRBV7-6	TRBJ1-2	CASSLTGDYGYTF
TRBV5-6	TRBJ2-7	CASSLPARTPYEQYF
TRBV4-1	TRBJ2-1	CASSQGSWLLAGGNEQFF
TRBV27	TRBJ2-1	CASSPQREVDNEQFF
TRBV10-2	TRBJ1-2	CASSEGGGSLNYGYTF
TRBV7-8	TRBJ1-3	CASSFPPAGAGNTIYF
TRBV7-3	TRBJ1-1	CASSPQGASGTEAFF
TRBV15	TRBJ2-1	CATSRYASEGYNEQFF
TRBV2	TRBJ2-7	CASIALDRDRVEQYF
TRBV27	TRBJ1-2	CATRGGAPYGYTF
TRBV13	TRBJ1-1	CASSLVGTGRTEAFF
TRBV11-2	TRBJ2-3	CASSLNRVSDTQYF
TRBV19	TRBJ1-3	CASSGNRDPRSGNTIYF
TRBV5-1	TRBJ2-6	CASSLDWGRGANVLTF
TRBV5-6	.	CASSWTSGRASYEQYF
TRBV6-5	TRBJ2-7	CASSSTGTKSYEQYF
TRBV19	TRBJ2-7	CASSGRDSIYEQYF
TRBV6-6	TRBJ1-1	CASSQTQGGGVTEAFF
TRBV5-1	TRBJ1-4	CASSLDNLVNEKLFF
TRBV23-1	TRBJ1-5	CASSQSPLRNRVHQPQHF
TRBV5-1	TRBJ2-7	CASSSTGGSYEQYF
TRBV27	TRBJ1-6	CASSFGQTYNSPLHF
TRBV18	TRBJ2-7	CASSREGGPYEQYF
TRBV5-6	TRBJ2-5	CASSDELTLTEYQETQYF
TRBV6-1	TRBJ1-1	CASSDSTAWGTEAFF